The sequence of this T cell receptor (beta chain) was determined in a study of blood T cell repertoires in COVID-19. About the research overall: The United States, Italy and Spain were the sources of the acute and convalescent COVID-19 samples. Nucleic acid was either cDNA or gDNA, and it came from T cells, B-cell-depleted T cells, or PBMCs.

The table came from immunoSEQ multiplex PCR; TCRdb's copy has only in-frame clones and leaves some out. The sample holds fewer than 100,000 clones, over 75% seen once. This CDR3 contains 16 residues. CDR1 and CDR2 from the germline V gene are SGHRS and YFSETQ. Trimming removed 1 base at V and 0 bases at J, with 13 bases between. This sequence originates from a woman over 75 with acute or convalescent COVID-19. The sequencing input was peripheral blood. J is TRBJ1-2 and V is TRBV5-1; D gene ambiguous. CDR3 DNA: TGCGCCAGCAGCTTGACTTCCGGCGGAGCTAACTATGGCTACACCTTC. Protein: CASSLTSGGANYGYTF.